These 23 T cell receptor beta chains were all obtained from the same sample, sequenced in a study of breast tumors, draining lymph nodes, adjacent tissues. MiXCR, run by TCRdb on the multiplex PCR reads, gives a single entry per CDR3 protein. This table has fewer than 300,000 distinct CDR3 sequences, approximately 31% appearing once. The lymph nodes were axillary draining lymph nodes from breast cancer patients. The sequenced material came from axillary lymph node tissue. Source of these receptors: a female donor with breast cancer. Some clones in this sample may be carry-over from other donors' samples.

Concerning this clonotype: A much more abundant neighbour one base away suggests this may be a read error. The chain combines TRBV5-4 with TRBJ2-1; TRBD1 agrees at 7 bases. The CDR3 totals 13 residues. Germline CDR1 reads SGHNT; CDR2 reads YYREEE (reference sequence). Trimming cost V 4 bases and J 7 bases; bases outside gene matches: 5. The CDR3 loop is CASSPQGTNEQFF. In nucleotides, the CDR3 is TGTGCCAGCAGCCCACAGGGGACGAATGAGCAGTTCTTC.

By share, this clonotype ranks as medium-sized (0.01 to 0.1%). The chain is built from TRBV6-5 and TRBJ1-6, with D possibly matching TRBD1 (5 bases). Per germline, CDR1 MNHEY and CDR2 SVGAGI. V lost 5 bases to trimming and J lost 5 bases, with 13 bases between them. This CDR3 contains 15 residues. The CDR3 here is CASSPGTVDNSPLHF. The DNA for the CDR3 is TGTGCCAGCAGTCCAGGGACGGTGGATAATTCACCCCTCCACTTT.

This clonotype came up many times. The V call is TRBV6-5, the J call TRBJ2-3, with 8 bases lining up with TRBD2. This CDR3 spans 14 amino acids. The J segment lost 1 base and the V segment lost 6 bases, leaving 3 bases of the junction unmatched. Germline V gives CDR1 MNHEY, CDR2 SVGAGI. The CDR3 spells CASSLTSGTDTQYF. In DNA form, the CDR3 reads TGTGCCAGCAGCCTGACTAGCGGCACAGATACGCAGTATTTT.

This clonotype was recorded many times. The chain employs TRBV7-9 and TRBJ2-3; TRBD2 matches 9 bases. In germline, CDR1 is SEHNR, CDR2 FQNEAQ (reference sequence). CDR3 length: 15 amino acids. Unmatched junction bases numbered 7, after V lost 5 bases and J lost 4 bases. For the CDR3, the DNA is TGTGCCAGCAGCCTTAGCGGGAGTAGGGCAGATACGCAGTATTTT. Translated, it gives CASSLSGSRADTQYF.

This clonotype was detected ten times or more. The gene calls are TRBV9 and TRBJ2-1, with TRBD1 as a possible D gene (5 bases). Trimming left V 3 bases short and J 0 bases short, with 10 bases between. CDR3 length equals 15 residues. Per the germline V gene, CDR1 is SGDLS and CDR2 is YYNGEE. The CDR3 loop is CASSGGPFSYNEQFF. CDR3 in DNA: TGTGCCAGCAGCGGGGGCCCGTTCTCCTACAATGAGCAGTTCTTC.

V and J are TRBV7-2 and TRBJ2-3; a weak D match, TRBD2 (5 bases). The CDR3 extends over 16 amino acids. V was shortened by 4 bases and J by 1 base, with 15 bases between the two germline ends. Germline V gene lookup returns CDR1 SGHTA and CDR2 FQGNSA. CDR3 protein: CASSSHLAPGTDTQYF. The CDR3, as DNA: TGTGCCAGCAGCTCCCATTTAGCGCCAGGCACAGATACGCAGTATTTT.

This clonotype occurred many times. This chain uses TRBV2 with TRBJ2-2; 12 nucleotides match TRBD2. The germline gives CDR1 SNHLY, CDR2 FYNNEI. Unmatched junction bases numbered 2, after V lost 3 bases and J lost 6 bases. The CDR3 has 15 amino acids. CDR3 DNA sequence: TGTGCCAGCAGTGAGACTAGCGGGAGAGCCGGGGAGCTGTTTTTT. It specifies CASSETSGRAGELFF.

CDR3 DNA sequence: TGTGCCAGCAGGTATACCGGTTCTTCCTACAATGAGCAGTTCTTC. It specifies CASRYTGSSYNEQFF. The chain is built from TRBV7-9 and TRBJ2-1; D gene unclear. Germline lookup yields CDR1 SEHNR and CDR2 FQNEAQ (reference sequence). The CDR3 is 15 amino acids. Trimming took 6 bases from V and 1 from J, leaving 13 bases between them. The full variable domain, with the rest looked up from reference TRBV7-9 and TRBJ2-1, is DTGVSQNPRHKITKRGQNVTFRCDPISEHNRLYWYRQTLGQGPEFLTYFQNEAQLEKSRLLSDRFSAERPKGSFSTLEIQRTEQGDSAMYLCASRYTGSSYNEQFFGPGTRLTVL.

This clonotype occurred many times. The chain uses TRBV6-5 and TRBJ2-2, with TRBD2 matching 13 bases. This CDR3 has 15 amino acids. J gave up 7 bases and V 6 bases, and 5 bases lay outside the gene matches. The V gene's germline CDR1 is MNHEY and CDR2 SVGAGI. As DNA, the CDR3 is TGTGCCAGCAGCGGACTAGCGGGAGCTATCGGGGAGCTGTTTTTT. It translates to CASSGLAGAIGELFF.

This clonotype has a count of ten or more. The chain recombines TRBV2 with TRBJ2-3; D possibly matches TRBD1 or TRBD2 (5 bases each). This CDR3 contains 14 residues. Per the germline V gene, CDR1 is SNHLY and CDR2 is FYNNEI. V shed 6 bases and J shed 4 bases, with 14 bases lying between them. The CDR3 spells CASRGVLVSDTQYF. CDR3 sequence (DNA): TGTGCCAGCAGGGGGGTACTAGTTTCAGATACGCAGTATTTT. The whole variable domain, filled in from reference TRBV2 and TRBJ2-3, reads EPEVTQTPSHQVTQMGQEVILRCVPISNHLYFYWYRQILGQKVEFLVSFYNNEISEKSEIFDDQFSVERPDGSNFTLKIRSTKLEDSAMYFCASRGVLVSDTQYFGPGTRLTVL.

Concerning this clonotype: A much more abundant neighbour one base away suggests this may be a read error. The gene calls are TRBV6-1 and TRBJ2-7, with a possible D match to TRBD2 (5 bases). The CDR3 is made up of 14 amino acids. Germline CDR1 and CDR2: MNHNS and SASEGT. In DNA, the CDR3 is TGTGCCAGCACGTTCACGGGATCGGGGTACGAGCGGTACTTC. This codes for CASTFTGSGYERYF.

This clonotype was detected many times. The chain links TRBV15 to TRBJ2-1; D not certain. Trimming shortened V by 5 bases and J by 8 bases, and 16 bases separated the two germline ends. The V gene's germline CDR1 is LNHNV and CDR2 YYDKDF (reference sequence). CDR3 length: 14 residues. The CDR3 nucleotides are TGTGCCACCAGCTACCTAGAGTCCCTCCATGAGCAGTTCTTC. Its protein is CATSYLESLHEQFF. Full variable domain (rest looked up from reference TRBV15 and TRBJ2-1): DAMVIQNPRYQVTQFGKPVTLSCSQTLNHNVMYWYQQKSSQAPKLLFHYYDKDFNNEADTPDNFQSRRPNTSFCFLDIRSPGLGDTAMYLCATSYLESLHEQFFGPGTRLTVL.

This clonotype was recorded many times. The V gene is TRBV19, the J gene TRBJ2-7; 10 nucleotides line up with TRBD1. Germline V CDR1 and CDR2: LNHDA, SQIVND (reference sequence). V shed 2 bases and J 4 bases; nucleotides not matched to a gene: 5. The CDR3 length is 15 residues. In DNA form, the CDR3 reads TGTGCCAGTAGTATATGGACAGGGGGTGGGTACGAGCAGTACTTC. Its protein product is CASSIWTGGGYEQYF.

The CDR3, as DNA: TGTGCCAGCAGTGAAGCGAGGGGTCCTCCACCCCTCCACTTT. As protein: CASSEARGPPPLHF. This sequence joins TRBV2 and TRBJ1-6, with D possibly TRBD1 on 5 matching bases. This CDR3 region has 14 residues. The V gene's germline CDR1 is SNHLY and CDR2 FYNNEI. Trimming cost V 0 bases and J 11 bases, with 11 bases left between them.

This clonotype has a count of ten or more. The rearrangement joins TRBV5-1 to TRBJ2-5, with D possibly being TRBD1 (6 bases). Germline CDR1 is SGHRS and CDR2 is YFSETQ. V shed 3 bases and J shed 4 bases, with 10 bases lying between them. The CDR3 is 13 amino acids. The CDR3 DNA reads as TGCGCCAGCAGCTGGAGAGGGGGAGAGACCCAGTACTTC. Amino acid sequence: CASSWRGGETQYF.

This clonotype came up many times. This chain connects TRBV7-9 to TRBJ2-7; 13 bases are a match to TRBD2. The CDR3 loop spans 16 amino acids. The V and J ends lost 7 bases and 0 bases, in that order; junction bases with no gene match: 6. Germline CDR1 is SEHNR and CDR2 is FQNEAQ (reference sequence). The CDR3 DNA reads as TGTGCCAGCACTGTGACTAGCGGGGGGATCTCCTACGAGCAGTACTTC. This translates into CASTVTSGGISYEQYF.

This clonotype was counted ten times or more. This rearrangement joins TRBV19 to TRBJ2-7; perhaps TRBD1 as D (5 bases). The CDR3 covers 13 residues. Trimming left V 3 bases short and J 3 bases short, with 9 bases between. Germline V lookup: CDR1 LNHDA, CDR2 SQIVND (reference sequence). The DNA for the CDR3 is TGTGCCAGTAGTATGGCAGGGAACTACGAGCAGTACTTC. This gives the protein CASSMAGNYEQYF.

In the case of this clonotype: The junction departs from germline at one end; a sequencing error may be responsible. The V gene is TRBV9, the J gene TRBJ1-6, with D perhaps matching TRBD1 (6 bases). The CDR3 has 14 amino acids. The germline CDR1 and CDR2 sequences are SGDLS and YYNGEE. In DNA, the CDR3 is TGTGCCAGCAGCTTACAGGGAAATGGCTCACCCCTCCCCTTT. It translates to CASSLQGNGSPLPF.

This clonotype has at least ten counts. This chain uses TRBV6-6 with TRBJ2-7, with D possibly being TRBD1 (5 bases). V gave up 2 bases and J gave up 3 bases, with 8 bases separating them. Germline CDR1 and CDR2: MNHNY and SVGAGI (reference sequence). This CDR3 has 13 amino acids. The CDR3 nucleotides are TGTGCCAGCAGTTACGCGGACAACTACGAGCAGTACTTC. It yields the protein CASSYADNYEQYF.

This clonotype was seen at least ten times. V usage is TRBV30 and J usage is TRBJ1-2; perhaps TRBD1 as D (5 bases). Trimming took 4 bases from V and 8 from J, leaving 17 bases between them. This CDR3 comprises 13 residues. Germline CDR1 and CDR2: GTSNPN and SVGIG (reference sequence). CDR3 sequence: CAWNRGTTPGYTF. The DNA of the CDR3 is TGTGCCTGGAATCGGGGGACTACACCCGGCTACACCTTC.

The chain is built from TRBV20-1 and TRBJ1-2; 8 bases map to TRBD1. The V gene's germline CDR1 is DFQATT and CDR2 SNEGSKA (reference sequence). The CDR3 totals 12 residues. J gave up 12 bases and V 3 bases, and 9 bases lay outside the gene matches. The CDR3 loop is CSARDLGTGHTF. In nucleotides, the CDR3 is TGCAGTGCTAGGGACCTTGGGACAGGTCACACCTTC.

In this sample, this clonotype turned up many times. This chain uses TRBV20-1 with TRBJ2-5; D remains ambiguous. This CDR3 has 13 amino acids. CDR1 is DFQATT, CDR2 SNEGSKA, per germline (reference sequence). The V and J ends lost 4 bases and 5 bases respectively, with 14 bases between them. CDR3 coding DNA: TGCAGTGCTATAGTGTCAAACGGGGAGACCCAGTACTTC. Residues: CSAIVSNGETQYF.

The genes are TRBV7-9 and TRBJ1-5; 8 bases fit TRBD1. J was trimmed by 4 bases and V by 5 bases; bases with no gene match: 7. CDR3 length equals 15 residues. Germline values: CDR1 SEHNR, CDR2 FQNEAQ (reference sequence). The CDR3 DNA sequence: TGTGCCAGCAGCCTGACAGGGGCCCGGAATCAGCCCCAGCATTTT. Its protein is CASSLTGARNQPQHF.